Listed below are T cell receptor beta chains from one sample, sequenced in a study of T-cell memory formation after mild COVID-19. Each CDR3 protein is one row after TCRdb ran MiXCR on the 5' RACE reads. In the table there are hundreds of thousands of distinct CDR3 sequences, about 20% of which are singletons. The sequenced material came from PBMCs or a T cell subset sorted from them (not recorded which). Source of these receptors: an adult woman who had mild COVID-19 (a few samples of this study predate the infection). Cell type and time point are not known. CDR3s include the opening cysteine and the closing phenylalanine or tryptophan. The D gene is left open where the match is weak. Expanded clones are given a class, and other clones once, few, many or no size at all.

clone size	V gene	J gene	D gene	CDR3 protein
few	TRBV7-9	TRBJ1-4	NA	CASSLQVEKLFF
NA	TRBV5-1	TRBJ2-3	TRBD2	CASSLGSGRLAGTDTQYF
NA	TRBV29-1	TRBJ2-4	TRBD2	CSTGGGNIQYF
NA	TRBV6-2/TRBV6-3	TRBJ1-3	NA	CASSYTGHPNSGNTIYF
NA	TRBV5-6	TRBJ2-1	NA	CASRRRGLNEQFF
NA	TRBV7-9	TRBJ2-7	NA	CASSSGTGAWEQYF
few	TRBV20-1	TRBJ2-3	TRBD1	CSAPPQGHGTDTQYF
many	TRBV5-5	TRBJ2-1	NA	CASSVGLRNEQFF
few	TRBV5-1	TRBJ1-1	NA	CASSSGGGNTEAFF
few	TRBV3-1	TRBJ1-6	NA	CASSGNGNSPLHF
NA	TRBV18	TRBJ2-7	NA	CASSPPGTVSYEQYF
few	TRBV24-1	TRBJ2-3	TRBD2	CATSDPAWSSGSTDTQYF
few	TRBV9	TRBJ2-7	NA	CASSVGTQGVYEQYF
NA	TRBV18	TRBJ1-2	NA	CASSPREGSYGYTF
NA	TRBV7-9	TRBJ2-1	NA	CASKWEEDSEQFF
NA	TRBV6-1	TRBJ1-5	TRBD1	CASSEVAGTGRPQHF
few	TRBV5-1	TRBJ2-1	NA	CASSTGLYNEQFF
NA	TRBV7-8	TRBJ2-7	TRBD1	CASSLPQDRVGYEQYF
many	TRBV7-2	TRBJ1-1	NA	CASSLGGPEAFF
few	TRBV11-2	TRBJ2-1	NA	CASSTGTEINQQFF
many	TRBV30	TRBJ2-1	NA	CAWNREGNNEQFF
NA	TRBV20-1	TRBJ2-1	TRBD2	CSAPPLAGRGSDEQFF